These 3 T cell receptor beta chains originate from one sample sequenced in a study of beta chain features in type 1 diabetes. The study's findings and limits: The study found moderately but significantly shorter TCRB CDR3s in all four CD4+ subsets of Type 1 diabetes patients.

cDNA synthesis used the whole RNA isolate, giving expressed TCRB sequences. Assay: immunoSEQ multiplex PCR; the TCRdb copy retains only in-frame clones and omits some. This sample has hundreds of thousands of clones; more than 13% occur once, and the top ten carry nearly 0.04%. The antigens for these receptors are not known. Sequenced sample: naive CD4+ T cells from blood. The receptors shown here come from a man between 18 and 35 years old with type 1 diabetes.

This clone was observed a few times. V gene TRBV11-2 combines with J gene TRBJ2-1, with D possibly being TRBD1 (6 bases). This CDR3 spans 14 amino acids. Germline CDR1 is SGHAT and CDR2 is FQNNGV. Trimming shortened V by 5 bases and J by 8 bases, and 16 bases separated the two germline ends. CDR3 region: CASSPFIEGDEQFF. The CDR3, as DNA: TGTGCCAGCAGCCCTTTTATAGAGGGGGATGAGCAGTTCTTC.

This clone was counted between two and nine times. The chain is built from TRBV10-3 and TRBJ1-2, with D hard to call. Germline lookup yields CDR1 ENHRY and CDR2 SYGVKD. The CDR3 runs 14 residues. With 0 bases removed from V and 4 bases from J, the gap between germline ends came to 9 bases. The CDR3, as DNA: TGTGCCATCAGTGAGTCGACCGGCTTCTATGGCTACACCTTC. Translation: CAISESTGFYGYTF.

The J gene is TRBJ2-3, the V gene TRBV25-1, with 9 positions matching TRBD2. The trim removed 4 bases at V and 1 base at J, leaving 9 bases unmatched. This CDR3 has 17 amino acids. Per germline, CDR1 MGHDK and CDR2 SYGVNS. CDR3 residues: CASSATGGGAGTDTQYF. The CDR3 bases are TGTGCCAGCAGTGCCACTGGCGGGGGGGCGGGCACAGATACGCAGTATTTT.